This entry lists 20 T cell receptor beta chains sequenced from one sample in a study of blood T cell repertoires in COVID-19. Profiled with immunoSEQ multiplex PCR; TCRdb holds only in-frame clones, not every one. The repertoire holds approximately 100,000 clones, with 75% to 85% as singletons. Material: peripheral blood. The receptor set was obtained from a man at least 80 years old with COVID-19, enrolled during active disease.

This clone was picked up one time. The rearrangement links TRBV5-1 to TRBJ2-5; D gene ambiguous. This CDR3 is built from 11 residues. CDR1 is SGHRS, CDR2 YFSETQ, per germline. Trimming removed 2 bases at V and 5 bases at J, with 4 bases between. The CDR3 sequence is CASSFLETQYF. CDR3 DNA: TGCGCCAGCAGCTTCTTGGAGACCCAGTACTTC.

This chain links TRBV28 with TRBJ2-7; D ambiguous. CDR1 and CDR2 (germline): MDHEN, SYDVKM. The CDR3 contains 14 residues. Trimming removed 1 base from V and 0 bases from J, with 7 bases in between. Here the CDR3 reads CASSLSMRSYEQYF. CDR3 in DNA: TGTGCCAGCAGTTTATCTATGCGCTCCTACGAGCAGTACTTC.

This clone was seen only once. The chain employs TRBV5-1 and TRBJ2-1, with a weak D call TRBD2 (5 bases). This CDR3 comprises 15 residues. CDR1 SGHRS and CDR2 YFSETQ come from the germline V gene. The V end lost 1 base, the J end lost 0 bases, and 8 bases lay between the germline ends. CDR3 DNA sequence: TGCGCCAGCAGCTTGTCCGGGGTCTCCTACAATGAGCAGTTCTTC. Translated, it gives CASSLSGVSYNEQFF. Using reference TRBV5-1 and TRBJ2-1 for the parts outside the CDR3, the full variable domain is KAGVTQTPRYLIKTRGQQVTLSCSPISGHRSVSWYQQTPGQGLQFLFEYFSETQRNKGNFPGRFSGRQFSNSRSEMNVSTLELGDSALYLCASSLSGVSYNEQFFGPGTRLTVL.

This clone was seen just once. The V gene is TRBV21-1, the J gene TRBJ2-7; the D call in the table, TRBD2, was not verified against the DNA. TRBV21-1 is a pseudogene locus. CDR3 length equals 16 residues. CDR3 residues: CASSKGPPSGSYEQYF. The CDR3 bases are TGTGCCAGCAGCAAAGGTCCTCCCTCCGGCTCCTACGAGCAGTACTTC.

The rearrangement joins TRBV5-1 to TRBJ1-4; D is unresolved. V shed 0 bases and J shed 13 bases, with 10 bases lying between them. This CDR3 is built from 12 residues. CDR1 SGHRS and CDR2 YFSETQ come from the germline V gene. CDR3 loop: CASSLVGYGLFF. Written as DNA, the CDR3 is TGCGCCAGCAGCTTGGTGGGCTATGGACTGTTTTTT.

In this sample, this clone turned up many times. This CDR3 reads CASSFSVNTGELFF. The CDR3, as DNA: TGTGCCAGCAGTTTCTCAGTGAACACCGGGGAGCTGTTTTTT. This chain uses TRBV27 with TRBJ2-2, with D unresolved. This CDR3 region has 14 residues. V was clipped by 3 bases and J by 1 base, with 6 bases between them. Germline CDR1 reads MNHEY; CDR2 reads SMNVEV (reference sequence).

J is TRBJ1-2 and V is TRBV6-6, with TRBD1 matching 9 bases. Losses at the gene ends were 5 bases for V and 6 bases for J; bases not matched to a gene: 13. The CDR3 is 16 residues long. Germline CDR1 reads MNHNY; CDR2 reads SVGAGI (reference sequence). CDR3 region: CASSPNNPQGAHGYTF. The CDR3 DNA sequence: TGTGCCAGCAGTCCAAACAACCCACAGGGGGCGCATGGCTACACCTTC.

This clone turned up a few times. Other DNA sequences of this sample code for an identical CDR3. The J gene is TRBJ1-2, the V gene TRBV28; D is undetermined. CDR3 length: 11 amino acids. Germline loops: CDR1 MDHEN, CDR2 SYDVKM. The ends were cut back, 4 bases at V and 2 bases at J, with 2 bases in the middle. CDR3 DNA sequence: TGTGCCAGCAGTTCAAACTATGGCTACACCTTC. This translates into CASSSNYGYTF.

This clone was found once. The V gene is TRBV18, the J gene TRBJ2-7; D possibly corresponds to TRBD2 (5 bases). The V end lost 10 bases, the J end lost 1 base, and 17 bases lay between the germline ends. Germline CDR1 is KGHSH and CDR2 is LQKENI. The CDR3 loop spans 14 amino acids. CDR3 nucleotides: TGTGCCACCGCCGATTCAGAGGGTTCCTACGAGCAGTACTTC. This translates into CATADSEGSYEQYF. Full variable domain (missing parts from reference TRBV18 and TRBJ2-7): NAGVMQNPRHLVRRRGQEARLRCSPMKGHSHVYWYRQLPEEGLKFMVYLQKENIIDESGMPKERFSAEFPKEGPSILRIQQVVRGDSAAYFCATADSEGSYEQYFGPGTRLTVT.

With regard to this clone: The junction and the germline gene differ at one end; a read error may be behind it. This sequence joins TRBV25-1 and TRBJ2-1; 7 bases align to TRBD2. In germline, CDR1 is MGHDK, CDR2 SYGVNS. The CDR3 loop spans 11 amino acids. CDR3 coding DNA: TGTGCCAGCAGTGGAGGGAGGGCCTCGATCTTC. This encodes CASSGGRASIF.

This clone was counted a few times. The rearrangement uses TRBV28 and TRBJ1-5, with 7 bases fitting TRBD1. Germline-derived CDR1 and CDR2 are MDHEN and SYDVKM. V lost 6 bases to trimming and J lost 0 bases; unmatched junction nucleotides: 8. The CDR3 loop spans 16 amino acids. The CDR3 loop is CASSLPGQASNQPQHF. CDR3 nucleotides: TGTGCCAGCAGCCTCCCAGGACAGGCTAGCAATCAGCCCCAGCATTTT.

This sequence joins TRBV29-1 and TRBJ1-1; TRBD1 is a possible D gene (6 bases). Trimming stripped 4 bases from V and 4 bases from J, with 16 bases between. Looked up from germline, CDR1 is SQVTM and CDR2 is ANQGSEA. This CDR3 contains 14 residues. This CDR3 is CSVAGQYIGTEAFF. For the CDR3, the DNA is TGCAGCGTTGCCGGACAGTATATTGGCACTGAAGCTTTCTTT. Drawing the rest from reference TRBV29-1 and TRBJ1-1, the complete variable domain is SAVISQKPSRDICQRGTSLTIQCQVDSQVTMMFWYRQQPGQSLTLIATANQGSEATYESGFVIDKFPISRPNLTFSTLTVSNMSPEDSSIYLCSVAGQYIGTEAFFGQGTRLTVV.

The genes are TRBV6-6 and TRBJ2-3; 7 bases fit TRBD1. Germline-derived CDR1 and CDR2 are MNHNY and SVGAGI (reference sequence). The length of the CDR3 is 16 residues. Losses at the gene ends were 2 bases for V and 0 bases for J; bases not matched to a gene: 5. The CDR3, as DNA: TGTGCCAGCAGTTACCTAGGGGGCGTAAGCACAGATACGCAGTATTTT. This gives the protein CASSYLGGVSTDTQYF.

Only one count was recorded for this clone. The chain is built from TRBV12-3 or TRBV12-4 and TRBJ1-2, with 8 bases that match TRBD1. V was clipped by 6 bases and J by 8 bases; unmatched bases: 8. The CDR3 runs to 13 residues. DNA for the CDR3: TGTGCCAGCAGGGAGGACAGGGTAGGCGGCTACACCTTC. Translating it yields CASREDRVGGYTF.

The chain employs TRBV23-1 and TRBJ2-3; tentative D call: TRBD2 (5 bases). TRBV23-1 falls under the ORF class, with uncertain function. Trimming left V 3 bases short and J 4 bases short, with 5 bases between. There are 12 residues in the CDR3. CDR3 region: CASSQEADTQYF. In nucleotides, the CDR3 is TGCGCCAGCAGTCAGGAGGCAGATACGCAGTATTTT.

This rearrangement joins TRBV2 to TRBJ2-2, with D tentatively TRBD2 (5 bases). Trimming cost V 5 bases and J 8 bases, with 12 bases left between them. The germline gives CDR1 SNHLY, CDR2 FYNNEI. CDR3 length: 13 amino acids. Written as DNA, the CDR3 is TGTGCCAGCAGTCAACTAGGTAGTGGGGAGCTGTTTTTT. Protein: CASSQLGSGELFF.

The chain recombines TRBV7-9 with TRBJ2-2, with 8 nucleotides matching TRBD2. CDR3 length: 17 residues. Germline trimming cut 3 bases from V and 0 bases from J; bases unmatched to any gene: 6. Germline V gene sequence: CDR1 SEHNR, CDR2 FQNEAQ (reference sequence). The CDR3 reads CASSFQRERSNTGELFF. The CDR3 bases are TGTGCCAGCAGCTTTCAGCGGGAGAGGTCGAACACCGGGGAGCTGTTTTTT.

V is TRBV12-5 and J is TRBJ2-1, with TRBD2 matching over 10 bases. This CDR3 contains 16 residues. J gave up 5 bases and V 3 bases, and 7 bases lay outside the gene matches. Germline CDR1 and CDR2: LGHNT and FRNRAP. The CDR3 sequence: CASGFFLAGGDNEQFF. The CDR3 bases are TGTGCTAGTGGTTTCTTCTTAGCGGGAGGTGACAATGAGCAGTTCTTC.

In this sample, this clone turned up once. The chain joins TRBV2 to TRBJ1-6; a possible D gene is TRBD1 (5 bases). Germline V gene sequence: CDR1 SNHLY, CDR2 FYNNEI. With 11 bases removed from V and 5 bases from J, the gap between germline ends came to 10 bases. The CDR3 contains 12 residues. The CDR3 nucleotides are TGTGCCGGTGCGGGGGATAATTCACCCCTCCACTTT. Amino acids: CAGAGDNSPLHF.

The chain uses TRBV28 and TRBJ1-1; no firm D call. Between the trimmed V and J ends, which lost 7 bases and 1 base, there was a span of 13 bases. Looked up from germline, CDR1 is MDHEN and CDR2 is SYDVKM. This CDR3 has 14 amino acids. In DNA, the CDR3 is TGTGCCAGCACCGACTCCCATAGGAACACTGAAGCTTTCTTT. The encoded protein is CASTDSHRNTEAFF.